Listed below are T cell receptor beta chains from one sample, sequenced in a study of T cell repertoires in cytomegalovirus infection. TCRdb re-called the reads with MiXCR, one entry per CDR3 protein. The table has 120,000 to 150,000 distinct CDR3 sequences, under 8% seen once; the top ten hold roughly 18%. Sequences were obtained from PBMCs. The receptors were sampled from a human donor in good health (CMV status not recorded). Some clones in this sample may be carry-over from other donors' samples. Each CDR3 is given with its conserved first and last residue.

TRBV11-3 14 CASSPQGSTDTQYF
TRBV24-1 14 CATSDLGTGNEQYF
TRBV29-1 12 CSVEENNYGYTF
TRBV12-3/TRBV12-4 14 CASSLKGASGGAFF
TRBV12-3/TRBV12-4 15 CASSTGRDRGTEAFF
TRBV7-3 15 CASSLTGTVVNGYTF
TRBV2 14 CASIPDFGTGELFF
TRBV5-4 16 CASSLPGQGGFTEAFF
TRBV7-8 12 CASSFGVYEQYF
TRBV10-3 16 CAISDPEQGVIETQYF
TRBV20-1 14 CSARDASGYQPQHF
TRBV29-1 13 CSAGDRGREKLFF
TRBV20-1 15 CSAVTGGFLRTEAFF
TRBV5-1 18 CASSLAAPGLADYNEQFF
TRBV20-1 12 CSAGLSEETQYF
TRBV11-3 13 CASSWASTDTQYF
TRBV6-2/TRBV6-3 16 CASSYSIAGGTGELFF
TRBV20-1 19 CSASPTGTGNLHNENIQYF
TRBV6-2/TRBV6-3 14 CASSTRQGRSEQYF
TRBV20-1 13 CSATTASNYGYTF
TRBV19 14 CASSIRLMNTEAFF
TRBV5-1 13 CASSLEPVTEAFF
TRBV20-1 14 CSARLAEGVGELFF
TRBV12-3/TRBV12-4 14 CASSLQVRANEQFF
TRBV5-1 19 CASSSSGTGARPNNSPLHF
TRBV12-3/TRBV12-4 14 CASSFRTPNTEAFF